This TCR beta chain was recorded in a study of blood T cell repertoires in COVID-19. TCRdb's copy holds only in-frame clones and misses some; the assay was immunoSEQ multiplex PCR. Of 200,000 to 250,000 clones listed, roughly 85% were seen once; the top ten hold 3.6%. Germline V gene lookup returns CDR1 SGHKS and CDR2 YYEKEE (reference sequence). V was clipped by 4 bases and J by 0 bases; unmatched bases: 6. This CDR3 has 17 amino acids. J is TRBJ2-1 and V is TRBV5-5; 11 nucleotides agree with TRBD2. The source material was peripheral blood. The source is a woman of 80 years or more with acute or convalescent COVID-19. CDR3 coding DNA: TGTGCCAGCAGCCCCCGACTAGCGGGGACCTCCTACAATGAGCAGTTCTTC. Residues: CASSPRLAGTSYNEQFF.